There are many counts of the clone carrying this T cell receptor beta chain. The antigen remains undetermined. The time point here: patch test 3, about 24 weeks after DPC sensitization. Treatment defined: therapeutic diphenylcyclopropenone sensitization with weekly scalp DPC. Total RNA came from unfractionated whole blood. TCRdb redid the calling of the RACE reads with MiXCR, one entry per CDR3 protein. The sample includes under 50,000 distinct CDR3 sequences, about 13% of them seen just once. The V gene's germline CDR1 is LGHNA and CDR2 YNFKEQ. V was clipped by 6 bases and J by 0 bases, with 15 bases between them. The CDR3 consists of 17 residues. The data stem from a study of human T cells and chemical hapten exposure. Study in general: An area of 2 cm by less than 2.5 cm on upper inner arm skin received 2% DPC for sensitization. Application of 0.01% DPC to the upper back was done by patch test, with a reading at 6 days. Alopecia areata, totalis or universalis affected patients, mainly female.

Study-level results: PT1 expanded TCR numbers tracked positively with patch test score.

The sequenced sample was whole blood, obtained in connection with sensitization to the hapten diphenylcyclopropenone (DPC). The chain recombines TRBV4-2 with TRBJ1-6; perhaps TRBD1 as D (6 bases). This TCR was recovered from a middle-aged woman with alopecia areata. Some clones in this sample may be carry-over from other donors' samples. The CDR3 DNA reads TGTGCCAGCAGAAAAGAGGACAGTAGCTCCTATAATTCACCCCTCCACTTT. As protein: CASRKEDSSSYNSPLHF.